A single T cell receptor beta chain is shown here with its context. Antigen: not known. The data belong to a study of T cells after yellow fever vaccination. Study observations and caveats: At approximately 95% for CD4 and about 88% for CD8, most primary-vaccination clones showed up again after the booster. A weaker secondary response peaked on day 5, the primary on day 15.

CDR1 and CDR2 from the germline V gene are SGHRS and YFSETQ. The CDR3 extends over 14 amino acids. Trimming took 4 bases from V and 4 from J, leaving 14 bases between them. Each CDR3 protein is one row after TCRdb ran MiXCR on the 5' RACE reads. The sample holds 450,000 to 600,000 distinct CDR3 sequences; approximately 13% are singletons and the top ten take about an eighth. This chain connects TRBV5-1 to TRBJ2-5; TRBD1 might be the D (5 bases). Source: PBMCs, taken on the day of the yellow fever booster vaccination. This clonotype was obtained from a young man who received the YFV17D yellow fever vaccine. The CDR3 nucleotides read TGCGCCAGCAGCCCGCAGGGTGTCGGAGAGACCCAGTACTTC. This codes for CASSPQGVGETQYF.